The clone carrying this T cell receptor beta chain was picked up many times. Its antigen is currently unknown. This entry comes from a study of neurological immune-mediated disorders. Whole-study results and caveats: The greatest degree of TCR clonal expansion was observed in HTLV-1-associated myelopathy, with the lowest in multiple sclerosis, below that of healthy controls.

With 10-nucleotide random UMIs, 5'RACE was used to make the cDNA. In each sequencing run, over 160 million TCR-beta sequences were generated from 15-18 subjects. TCRdb reanalysed the 5' RACE reads using MiXCR and keeps one entry per CDR3 protein. Counted here are 23,000 or so distinct CDR3 sequences, 13% occurring once; the ten biggest clones make up about an eighth. From 2 million PBMCs stored at -80 C, the unsorted libraries were generated. The V end lost 2 bases, the J end lost 4 bases, and 18 bases lay between the germline ends. The CDR3 covers 16 residues. The germline V gene encodes CDR1 SGHRS and CDR2 YFSETQ.

The TCR originated in a woman aged 55-70 years with HTLV-1-associated myelopathy (HAM/TSP). The chain joins TRBV5-1 to TRBJ2-5, with D possibly being TRBD1 or TRBD2 (7 bases each). The specimen sequenced was PBMCs. The CDR3 coding sequence is TGCGCCAGCAGCTTTACGGGGGGACAGATTCGAGAGACCCAGTACTTC. It translates to CASSFTGGQIRETQYF.